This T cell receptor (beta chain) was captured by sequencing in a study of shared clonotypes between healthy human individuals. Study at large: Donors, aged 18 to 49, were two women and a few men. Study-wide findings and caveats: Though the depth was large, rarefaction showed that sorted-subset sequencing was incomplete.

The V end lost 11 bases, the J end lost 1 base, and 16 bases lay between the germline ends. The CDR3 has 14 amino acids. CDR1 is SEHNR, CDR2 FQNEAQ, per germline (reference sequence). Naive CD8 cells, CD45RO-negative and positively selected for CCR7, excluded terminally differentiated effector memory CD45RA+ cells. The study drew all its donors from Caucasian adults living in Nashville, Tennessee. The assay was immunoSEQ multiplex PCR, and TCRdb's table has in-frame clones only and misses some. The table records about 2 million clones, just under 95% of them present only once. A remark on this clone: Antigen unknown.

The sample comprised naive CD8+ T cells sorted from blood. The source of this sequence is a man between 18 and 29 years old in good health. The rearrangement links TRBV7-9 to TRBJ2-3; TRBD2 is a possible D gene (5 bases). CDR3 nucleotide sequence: TGTGCCGGAGTTTTCGACTATCGCACAGATACGCAGTATTTT. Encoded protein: CAGVFDYRTDTQYF.